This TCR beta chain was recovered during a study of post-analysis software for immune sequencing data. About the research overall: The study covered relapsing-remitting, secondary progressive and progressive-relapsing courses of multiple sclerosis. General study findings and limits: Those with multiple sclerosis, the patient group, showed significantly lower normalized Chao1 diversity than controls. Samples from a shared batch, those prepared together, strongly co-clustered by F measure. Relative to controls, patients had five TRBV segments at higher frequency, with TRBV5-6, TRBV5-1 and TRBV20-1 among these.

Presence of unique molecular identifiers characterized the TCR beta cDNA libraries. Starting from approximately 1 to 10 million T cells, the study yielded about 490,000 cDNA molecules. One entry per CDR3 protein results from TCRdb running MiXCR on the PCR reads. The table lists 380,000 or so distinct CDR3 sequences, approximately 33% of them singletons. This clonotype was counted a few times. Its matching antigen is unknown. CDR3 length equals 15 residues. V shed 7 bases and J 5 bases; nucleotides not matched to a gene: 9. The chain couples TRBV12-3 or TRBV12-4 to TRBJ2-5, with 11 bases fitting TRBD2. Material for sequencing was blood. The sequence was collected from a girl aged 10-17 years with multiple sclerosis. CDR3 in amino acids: CASTPLAGGRETQYF. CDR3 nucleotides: TGTGCCAGCACCCCCCTAGCGGGGGGCCGGGAGACCCAGTACTTC.